This T cell receptor (beta chain) was retrieved from a study of technical replicates of blood from several donors (dated by TCRdb to 2015 to 2018). The germline V gene sets CDR1 to SGHTA and CDR2 to FQGNSA. Including cysteine and phenylalanine, the CDR3 has 11 amino acids. Solely the CDR3 DNA is kept, with 33 bases framed from the first base. V loses 3 bases of germline sequence and J loses 7 bases, and the interval between the two ends is 3 bases. Libraries were made using the immunoSEQ multiplex PCR assay. Entries here come from immuneACCESS through TCRdb and include only in-frame sequences with V and J called. Some clones fail to appear in such tables; in the studies checked, an unresolved V gene covers under half of the shortfall, and the cause of the remainder is unknown. This sample lists fewer than 75,000 clones; approximately 87% were detected once. The ten top clones hold approximately 4.5% of the sample.

The table lists this clone with a count of one. No cognate antigen has been identified for it. No base quality values were provided; no much bigger clone lies one nucleotide off. The clonotype was recovered from a human donor in good health. Some clones in this sample may be carry-over from other donors' samples. Sequences were obtained from PBMCs. The rearrangement combines TRBV7-2 with TRBJ2-2, with an unclear D gene assignment. In nucleotide form, the sequence is TGTGCCAGCAGCTTGTACGGGGAGCTGTTTTTT. Translated, it reads CASSLYGELFF.